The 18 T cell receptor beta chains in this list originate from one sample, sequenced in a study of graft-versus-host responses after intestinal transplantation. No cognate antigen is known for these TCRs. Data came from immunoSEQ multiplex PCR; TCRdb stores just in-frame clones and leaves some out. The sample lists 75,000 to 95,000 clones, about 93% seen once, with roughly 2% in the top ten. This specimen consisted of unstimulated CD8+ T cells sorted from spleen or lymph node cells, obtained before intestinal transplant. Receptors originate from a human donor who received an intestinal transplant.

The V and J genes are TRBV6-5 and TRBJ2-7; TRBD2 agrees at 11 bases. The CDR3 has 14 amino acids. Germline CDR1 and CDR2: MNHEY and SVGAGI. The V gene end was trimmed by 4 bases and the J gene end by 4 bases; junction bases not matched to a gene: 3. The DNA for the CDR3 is TGTGCCAGCAGTTTATCTAGCGGGGGGTACGAGCAGTACTTC. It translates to CASSLSSGGYEQYF.

Here the CDR3 DNA reads TGTGCCAGCAGCTCACAGGCCCGATACAATGAGCAGTTCTTC. Translated: CASSSQARYNEQFF. The chain links TRBV7-2 to TRBJ2-1; weak D call: TRBD1 (5 bases). This CDR3 is 14 amino acids long. CDR1 and CDR2 (germline): SGHTA, FQGNSA. Trimming left V 4 bases short and J 4 bases short, with 11 bases between.

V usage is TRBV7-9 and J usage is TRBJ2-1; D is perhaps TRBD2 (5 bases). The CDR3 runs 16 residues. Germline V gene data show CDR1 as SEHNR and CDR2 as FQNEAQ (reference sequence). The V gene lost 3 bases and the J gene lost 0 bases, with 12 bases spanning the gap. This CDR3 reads CASSLETGSSYNEQFF. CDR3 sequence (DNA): TGTGCCAGCAGCTTGGAGACGGGGAGCTCCTACAATGAGCAGTTCTTC.

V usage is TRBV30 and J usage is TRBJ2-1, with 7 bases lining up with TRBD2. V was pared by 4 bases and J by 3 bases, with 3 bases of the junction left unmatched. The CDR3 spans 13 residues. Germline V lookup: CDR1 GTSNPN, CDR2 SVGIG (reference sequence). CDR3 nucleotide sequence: TGTGCCTGGACTGGGACTAACTACAATGAGCAGTTCTTC. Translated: CAWTGTNYNEQFF. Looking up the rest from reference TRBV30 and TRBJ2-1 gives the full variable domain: SQTIHQWPATLVQPVGSPLSLECTVEGTSNPNLYWYRQAAGRGLQLLFYSVGIGQISSEVPQNLSASRPQDRQFILSSKKLLLSDSGFYLCAWTGTNYNEQFFGPGTRLTVL.

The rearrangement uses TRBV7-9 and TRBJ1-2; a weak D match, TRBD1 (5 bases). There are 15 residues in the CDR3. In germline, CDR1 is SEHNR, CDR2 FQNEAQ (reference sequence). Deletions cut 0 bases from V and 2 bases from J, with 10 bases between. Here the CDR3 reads CASSLAGDLNYGYTF. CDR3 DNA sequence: TGTGCCAGCAGCTTAGCGGGGGACTTAAACTATGGCTACACCTTC.

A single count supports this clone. CDR3 loop: CASSWPGQGRYEQYF. CDR3 DNA: TGTGCCAGCAGCTGGCCGGGACAGGGTCGCTACGAGCAGTACTTC. The chain joins TRBV5-6 to TRBJ2-7; 9 nucleotides line up with TRBD1. J was trimmed by 3 bases and V by 3 bases; bases with no gene match: 7. Germline CDR1 and CDR2: SGHDT and YYEEEE. The length of the CDR3 is 15 residues. Full variable domain (remainder filled in from reference TRBV5-6 and TRBJ2-7): DAGVTQSPTHLIKTRGQQVTLRCSPKSGHDTVSWYQQALGQGPQFIFQYYEEEERQRGNFPDRFSGHQFPNYSSELNVNALLLGDSALYLCASSWPGQGRYEQYFGPGTRLTVT.

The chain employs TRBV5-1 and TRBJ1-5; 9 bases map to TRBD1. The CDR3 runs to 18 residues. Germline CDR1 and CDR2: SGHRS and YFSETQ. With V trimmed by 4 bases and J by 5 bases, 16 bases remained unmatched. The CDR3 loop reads CASSLGQGAVPNHQPQHF. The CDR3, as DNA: TGCGCCAGCAGCCTGGGACAGGGTGCGGTTCCTAATCATCAGCCCCAGCATTTT.

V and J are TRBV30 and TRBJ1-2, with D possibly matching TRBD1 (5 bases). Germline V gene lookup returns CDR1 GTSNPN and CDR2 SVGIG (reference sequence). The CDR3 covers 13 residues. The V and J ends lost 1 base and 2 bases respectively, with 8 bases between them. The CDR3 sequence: CAWSGQGNYGYTF. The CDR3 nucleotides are TGTGCCTGGAGTGGCCAGGGAAACTATGGCTACACCTTC. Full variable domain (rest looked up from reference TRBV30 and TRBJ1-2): SQTIHQWPATLVQPVGSPLSLECTVEGTSNPNLYWYRQAAGRGLQLLFYSVGIGQISSEVPQNLSASRPQDRQFILSSKKLLLSDSGFYLCAWSGQGNYGYTFGSGTRLTVV.

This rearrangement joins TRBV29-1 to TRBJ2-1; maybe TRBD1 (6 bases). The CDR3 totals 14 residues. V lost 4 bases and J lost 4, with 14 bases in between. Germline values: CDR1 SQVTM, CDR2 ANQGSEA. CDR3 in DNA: TGCAGCGTTGGAGGGGGACACCCATACAATGAGCAGTTCTTC. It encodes CSVGGGHPYNEQFF.

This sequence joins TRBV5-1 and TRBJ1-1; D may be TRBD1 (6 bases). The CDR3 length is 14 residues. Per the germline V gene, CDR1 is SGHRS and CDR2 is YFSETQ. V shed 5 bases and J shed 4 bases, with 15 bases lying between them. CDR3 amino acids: CASSPTGMGTEAFF. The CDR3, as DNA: TGCGCCAGCAGTCCCACAGGGATGGGCACTGAAGCTTTCTTT.

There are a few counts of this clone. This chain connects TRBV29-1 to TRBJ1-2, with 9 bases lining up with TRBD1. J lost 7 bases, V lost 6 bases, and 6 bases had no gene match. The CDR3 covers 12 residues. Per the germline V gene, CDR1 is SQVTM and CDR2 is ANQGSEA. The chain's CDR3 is CSVDRGSGGYTF. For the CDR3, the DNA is TGCAGCGTCGACAGGGGGAGTGGTGGCTACACCTTC.

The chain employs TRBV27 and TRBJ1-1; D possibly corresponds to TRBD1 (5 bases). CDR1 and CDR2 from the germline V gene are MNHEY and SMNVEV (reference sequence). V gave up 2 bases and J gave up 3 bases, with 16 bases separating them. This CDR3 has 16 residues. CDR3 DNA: TGTGCCAGCAGTTTAGCGACGGGGGGTAGGTACACTGAAGCTTTCTTT. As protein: CASSLATGGRYTEAFF.

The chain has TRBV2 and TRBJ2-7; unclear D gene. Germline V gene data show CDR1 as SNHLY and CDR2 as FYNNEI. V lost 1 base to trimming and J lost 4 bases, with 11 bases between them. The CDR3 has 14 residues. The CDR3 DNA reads TGTGCCAGCAGTGAAGATCCGACAACGTACGAGCAGTACTTC. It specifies CASSEDPTTYEQYF.

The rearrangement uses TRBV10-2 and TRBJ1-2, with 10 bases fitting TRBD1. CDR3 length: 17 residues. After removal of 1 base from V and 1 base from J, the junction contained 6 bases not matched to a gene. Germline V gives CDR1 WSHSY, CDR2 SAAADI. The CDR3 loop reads CASSEWGTGENNYGYTF. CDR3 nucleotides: TGCGCCAGCAGTGAGTGGGGGACAGGGGAAAATAACTATGGCTACACCTTC.

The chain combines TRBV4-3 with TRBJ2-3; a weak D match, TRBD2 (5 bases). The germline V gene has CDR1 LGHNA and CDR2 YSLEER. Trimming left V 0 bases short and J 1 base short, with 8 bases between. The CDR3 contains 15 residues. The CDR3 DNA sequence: TGCGCCAGCAGCCAAGATAGCGATGGCACAGATACGCAGTATTTT. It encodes CASSQDSDGTDTQYF.

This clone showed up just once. Here the CDR3 reads CASRSSNTEAFF. CDR3 coding DNA: TGTGCCAGCAGGTCTTCGAACACTGAAGCTTTCTTT. V usage is TRBV27 and J usage is TRBJ1-1; no clear D. This CDR3 is 12 amino acids long. Germline V lookup: CDR1 MNHEY, CDR2 SMNVEV (reference sequence). Trimming cost V 6 bases and J 1 base, with 6 bases left between them.

CDR3 loop: CASSPAVVGNTEAFF. CDR3 in DNA: TGTGCCAGCAGCCCAGCGGTAGTAGGGAACACTGAAGCTTTCTTT. This chain links TRBV4-2 with TRBJ1-1; no clear D. The CDR3 runs to 15 residues. Trimming removed 4 bases from V and 1 base from J, with 13 bases in between. Germline CDR1 LGHNA, CDR2 YNFKEQ.

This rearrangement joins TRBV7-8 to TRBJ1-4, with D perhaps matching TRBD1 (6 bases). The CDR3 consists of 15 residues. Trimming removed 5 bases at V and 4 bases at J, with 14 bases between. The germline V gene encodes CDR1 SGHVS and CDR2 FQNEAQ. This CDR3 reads CASSQNREINEKLFF. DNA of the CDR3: TGTGCCAGCAGCCAAAACAGGGAGATTAATGAAAAACTGTTTTTT.